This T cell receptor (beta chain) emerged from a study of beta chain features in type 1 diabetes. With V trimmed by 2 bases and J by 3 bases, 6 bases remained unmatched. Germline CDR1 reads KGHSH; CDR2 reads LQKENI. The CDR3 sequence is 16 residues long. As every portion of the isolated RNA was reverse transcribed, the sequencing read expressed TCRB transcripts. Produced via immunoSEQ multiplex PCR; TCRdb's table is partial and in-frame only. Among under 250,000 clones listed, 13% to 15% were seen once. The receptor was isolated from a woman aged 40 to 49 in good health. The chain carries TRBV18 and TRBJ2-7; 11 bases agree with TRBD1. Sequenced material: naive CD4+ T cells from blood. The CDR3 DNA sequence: TGTGCCAGCTCACCAATAGCTGGGACAGGGGGCTACGAGCAGTACTTC. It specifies CASSPIAGTGGYEQYF.